What follows are 30 T cell receptor beta chains derived from one specimen sequenced in a study of cytomegalovirus exposure and HLA in healthy donors. A multiplex PCR was run with 60 Vbeta primers and 13 Jbeta primers. The table came from immunoSEQ multiplex PCR; TCRdb's copy has only in-frame clones and leaves some out. The clone table shows some 130,000 clones, with the ten largest holding 1.5% to 1.9%. The specimen was PBMCs. The source of these receptors is a woman aged 35 to 49 in good health and CMV-seronegative.

The chain carries TRBV6-1 and TRBJ2-7; possibly TRBD1 for D (5 bases). V lost 1 base and J lost 0, with 7 bases in between. There are 14 residues in the CDR3. Germline lookup yields CDR1 MNHNS and CDR2 SASEGT. The CDR3 nucleotides read TGTGCCAGCAGTGAAGTTGGGGCCTCCTACGAGCAGTACTTC. Protein sequence: CASSEVGASYEQYF.

The V and J genes are TRBV2 and TRBJ1-2; the match to TRBD1 covers 7 bases. The CDR3 has 13 amino acids. Germline CDR1 is SNHLY and CDR2 is FYNNEI. V was clipped by 10 bases and J by 0 bases; unmatched bases: 5. The CDR3 DNA reads as TGTGCCACCACAGGGGAGACTAACTATGGCTACACCTTC. Translated, it gives CATTGETNYGYTF.

The chain links TRBV28 to TRBJ1-2; D gene unclear. There are 14 residues in the CDR3. The germline CDR1 and CDR2 sequences are MDHEN and SYDVKM. V gave up 6 bases and J gave up 4 bases, with 15 bases separating them. The CDR3 bases are TGTGCCAGCAGCGTCCTGGGCCTCGTCTATGGCTACACCTTC. Amino acid sequence: CASSVLGLVYGYTF.

This chain uses TRBV27 with TRBJ2-7; tentative D call: TRBD1 (6 bases). V lost 2 bases and J 4 bases, leaving 9 bases between the germline ends. CDR1 is MNHEY, CDR2 SMNVEV, per germline (reference sequence). The CDR3 is made up of 13 amino acids. The CDR3 protein is CASSLIGQYEQYF. CDR3 nucleotides: TGTGCCAGCAGTTTAATTGGACAGTACGAGCAGTACTTC.

The rearrangement uses TRBV4-3 and TRBJ2-2, with 8 bases aligning to TRBD2. This CDR3 spans 16 amino acids. V dropped 0 bases and J dropped 4; count of bases not matched to a gene: 4. Germline values: CDR1 LGHNA, CDR2 YSLEER. The CDR3 spells CASSQDGGARTGELFF. The CDR3 DNA reads TGCGCCAGCAGCCAAGACGGGGGGGCCCGCACCGGGGAGCTGTTTTTT.

The gene calls are TRBV7-2 and TRBJ1-5, with 8 bases fitting TRBD1. V was clipped by 5 bases and J by 5 bases; unmatched bases: 8. Germline CDR1 and CDR2: SGHTA and FQGNSA. This CDR3 contains 15 residues. The DNA of the CDR3 is TGTGCCAGCAGCGTAGACAGGGGAGAAGATCAGCCCCAGCATTTT. Protein product: CASSVDRGEDQPQHF. Full variable domain (missing parts from reference TRBV7-2 and TRBJ1-5): GAGVSQSPSNKVTEKGKDVELRCDPISGHTALYWYRQSLGQGLEFLIYFQGNSAPDKSGLPSDRFSAERTGGSVSTLTIQRTQQEDSAVYLCASSVDRGEDQPQHFGDGTRLSIL.

CDR3 sequence reads: CASSMRDRVMNTEAFF. The CDR3 nucleotides read TGTGCCAGTAGTATGCGGGACAGGGTAATGAACACTGAAGCTTTCTTT. The chain links TRBV19 to TRBJ1-1, with 9 nucleotides matching TRBD1. V dropped 3 bases and J dropped 0; count of bases not matched to a gene: 5. Germline V gives CDR1 LNHDA, CDR2 SQIVND (reference sequence). The CDR3 has 16 residues.

The gene calls are TRBV5-4 and TRBJ1-1, with TRBD1 as a possible D gene (6 bases). V dropped 0 bases and J dropped 4 bases, with 13 bases sitting between them. The CDR3 runs to 15 residues. From germline, CDR1 is SGHNT and CDR2 YYREEE (reference sequence). CDR3 sequence (DNA): TGTGCCAGCAGCTTGGCCCCAGGGGAAGTCACTGAAGCTTTCTTT. Translation: CASSLAPGEVTEAFF.

The chain has TRBV6-6 and TRBJ1-5, with D possibly TRBD1 on 6 matching bases. V lost 7 bases to trimming and J lost 4 bases, with 14 bases between them. This CDR3 region has 14 residues. The germline V gene has CDR1 MNHNY and CDR2 SVGAGI (reference sequence). CDR3 sequence (DNA): TGTGCCAGCACCAAGGGGGACGGTAATCAGCCCCAGCATTTT. This sequence encodes CASTKGDGNQPQHF.

CDR3 protein: CASSPFPGQSTTNEKLFF. The CDR3 nucleotides read TGTGCCAGCTCACCTTTCCCGGGACAGTCAACAACTAATGAAAAACTGTTTTTT. The chain is built from TRBV18 and TRBJ1-4; 7 nucleotides line up with TRBD1. Per germline, CDR1 KGHSH and CDR2 LQKENI. This CDR3 is 18 amino acids long. V lost 3 bases, J lost 0 bases, and 10 bases stayed unmatched.

This rearrangement joins TRBV6-4 to TRBJ2-1, with 9 bases fitting TRBD2. CDR1 and CDR2 (germline): MRHNA, SNTAGT. The CDR3 covers 15 residues. V shed 5 bases, J shed 3 bases, and the junction held 5 bases outside the gene matches. CDR3 DNA sequence: TGTGCCAGCAGTCCTTTAGCGGGGGACTACAATGAGCAGTTCTTC. Translation: CASSPLAGDYNEQFF.

This chain uses TRBV10-3 with TRBJ1-1; 7 bases agree with TRBD1. Per the germline V gene, CDR1 is ENHRY and CDR2 is SYGVKD. The CDR3 totals 14 residues. Germline trimming cut 6 bases from V and 1 base from J; bases unmatched to any gene: 5. The CDR3 bases are TGTGCCATCAGCCGGGACAGCTGGAACACTGAAGCTTTCTTT. Protein: CAISRDSWNTEAFF.

The rearrangement links TRBV4-1 to TRBJ1-5; 11 bases are shared with TRBD1. J was trimmed by 0 bases and V by 4 bases; bases with no gene match: 5. This CDR3 has 17 residues. Per the germline V gene, CDR1 is MGHRA and CDR2 is YSYEKL. The CDR3 DNA sequence: TGCGCCAGCAGCCTCGGGACAGGGGGATATAGCAATCAGCCCCAGCATTTT. Amino acid sequence: CASSLGTGGYSNQPQHF.

The chain recombines TRBV7-3 with TRBJ1-3; tentative D call: TRBD1 (5 bases). The V end lost 5 bases, the J end lost 3 bases, and 11 bases lay between the germline ends. The CDR3 spans 14 residues. The germline CDR1 and CDR2 sequences are SGHTA and FQGTGA. The CDR3 region is CASSPVGGGNTIYF. CDR3 nucleotide sequence: TGTGCCAGCAGCCCCGTGGGGGGTGGAAACACCATATATTTT.

The gene calls are TRBV18 and TRBJ1-5; 8 nucleotides line up with TRBD1. Germline loops: CDR1 KGHSH, CDR2 LQKENI. Trimming removed 4 bases from V and 4 bases from J; junction bases left unmatched: 9. CDR3 length: 16 residues. The CDR3 DNA reads as TGTGCCAGCTCACAACAGGGGGTTTACCTAAATCAGCCCCAGCATTTT. It yields the protein CASSQQGVYLNQPQHF.

A note on this clone: The sample carries other DNA sequences with the same CDR3. This chain connects TRBV7-9 to TRBJ1-2, with TRBD1 matching over 8 bases. Germline V CDR1 and CDR2: SEHNR, FQNEAQ (reference sequence). CDR3 size: 14 residues. Unmatched junction bases numbered 7, after V lost 5 bases and J lost 5 bases. The DNA of the CDR3 is TGTGCCAGCAGCCCCCTGACAGGGGTGTATGGCTACACCTTC. Its translation is CASSPLTGVYGYTF.

The J gene is TRBJ1-2, the V gene TRBV4-3; D is unclear. Per the germline V gene, CDR1 is LGHNA and CDR2 is YSLEER. The CDR3 loop spans 13 amino acids. V was trimmed by 5 bases and J by 2 bases, leaving 9 bases between them. CDR3 loop: CASSWARNYGYTF. For the CDR3, the DNA is TGCGCCAGCAGCTGGGCCAGGAACTATGGCTACACCTTC.

The rearrangement links TRBV2 to TRBJ1-5; TRBD1 is a possible D gene (6 bases). The germline gives CDR1 SNHLY, CDR2 FYNNEI. This CDR3 spans 15 amino acids. V was pared by 1 base and J by 3 bases, with 10 bases between. Written as DNA, the CDR3 is TGTGCCAGCAGTGAAGAGGGGGGGGACAATCAGCCCCAGCATTTT. Its translation: CASSEEGGDNQPQHF.

The rearrangement joins TRBV7-3 to TRBJ2-3, with 9 bases matching TRBD2. Germline values: CDR1 SGHTA, CDR2 FQGTGA. Unmatched junction bases numbered 8, after V lost 5 bases and J lost 2 bases. CDR3 length equals 16 residues. CDR3 region: CASSVQLAGITDTQYF. DNA for the CDR3: TGTGCCAGCAGCGTTCAACTAGCGGGCATCACAGATACGCAGTATTTT.

V gene TRBV18 combines with J gene TRBJ1-1; D gene ambiguous. From germline, CDR1 is KGHSH and CDR2 LQKENI. V was clipped by 8 bases and J by 2 bases, with 12 bases between them. This CDR3 comprises 13 residues. The CDR3 coding sequence is TGTGCCAGCGGCCCCCCCGTAAACACTGAAGCTTTCTTT. It encodes CASGPPVNTEAFF. The variable domain in full, completed from reference TRBV18 and TRBJ1-1, reads NAGVMQNPRHLVRRRGQEARLRCSPMKGHSHVYWYRQLPEEGLKFMVYLQKENIIDESGMPKERFSAEFPKEGPSILRIQQVVRGDSAAYFCASGPPVNTEAFFGQGTRLTVV.

The rearrangement uses TRBV6-1 and TRBJ1-4; no clear D. The V gene lost 2 bases and the J gene lost 12 bases, with 16 bases spanning the gap. Germline CDR1 MNHNS, CDR2 SASEGT. The CDR3 has 14 residues. CDR3 sequence (DNA): TGTGCCAGCAGTGAACCTCCAACCCTCGCGGAACTGTTTTTT. Translated, it gives CASSEPPTLAELFF.

V gene TRBV5-4 combines with J gene TRBJ1-1; 7 positions agree with TRBD1. This CDR3 region has 15 residues. The germline CDR1 and CDR2 sequences are SGHNT and YYREEE (reference sequence). V gave up 4 bases and J gave up 3 bases; unmatched junction bases: 9. DNA of the CDR3: TGTGCCAGCAGCAGTAAGAGACAGGGTGACACTGAAGCTTTCTTT. As protein: CASSSKRQGDTEAFF.

The chain's CDR3 is CASSTGTGYSNQPQHF. CDR3 DNA: TGTGCCAGCAGTACCGGGACAGGGTATAGCAATCAGCCCCAGCATTTT. The V call is TRBV28, the J call TRBJ1-5; TRBD1 matches 9 bases. V was clipped by 5 bases and J by 0 bases; unmatched bases: 5. CDR1 MDHEN and CDR2 SYDVKM come from the germline V gene. The CDR3 contains 16 residues.

CDR3 in DNA: TGTGCCAGCAGCACCTCGCGGGTCAATGTTGAAGCTTTCTTT. Its translation: CASSTSRVNVEAFF. The J gene is TRBJ1-1, the V gene TRBV7-2; D not certain. The CDR3 length is 14 residues. The germline V and J ends were trimmed by 5 bases and 7 bases, with 17 bases remaining between them. Looked up from germline, CDR1 is SGHTA and CDR2 is FQGNSA.

This chain joins TRBV5-6 and TRBJ2-5; D is undetermined. The germline V gene has CDR1 SGHDT and CDR2 YYEEEE. The ends were cut back, 0 bases at V and 5 bases at J, with 5 bases in the middle. This CDR3 has 12 amino acids. CDR3 residues: CASSLATETQYF. CDR3 nucleotides: TGTGCCAGCAGCTTGGCCACTGAGACCCAGTACTTC.

The chain carries TRBV19 and TRBJ1-1; 8 bases match TRBD1. The CDR3 sequence is 13 residues long. Germline CDR1 reads LNHDA; CDR2 reads SQIVND (reference sequence). With V trimmed by 5 bases and J by 5 bases, 4 bases remained unmatched. The CDR3 sequence is CASSRDRKTEAFF. In nucleotides, the CDR3 is TGTGCCAGTAGTCGGGACAGGAAAACTGAAGCTTTCTTT.

CDR3 DNA sequence: TGCGCCAGCAGCTTGGGGGACAGCCGCACAGATACGCAGTATTTT. Its translation: CASSLGDSRTDTQYF. The rearrangement joins TRBV5-1 to TRBJ2-3; 7 bases fit TRBD1. J gave up 1 base and V 0 bases, and 2 bases lay outside the gene matches. Germline CDR1 SGHRS, CDR2 YFSETQ. This CDR3 has 15 residues.

This chain connects TRBV7-3 to TRBJ2-5; weak D call: TRBD1 (5 bases). With the DNA end fitting TRBJ2-7 better, the J assignment may be wrong. The germline V gene encodes CDR1 SGHTA and CDR2 FQGTGA. The CDR3 sequence is 15 residues long. The CDR3 here is CASSLTAGRIYEQYF. DNA of the CDR3: TGTGCCAGCAGCTTAACTGCAGGGCGGATCTACGAGCAGTACTTC.

The V and J genes are TRBV18 and TRBJ1-5, with 7 positions matching TRBD1. Germline CDR1 and CDR2: KGHSH and LQKENI. The CDR3 covers 15 residues. Trimming cost V 2 bases and J 0 bases; bases outside gene matches: 1. The CDR3 loop is CASSPNRGSNQPQHF. The CDR3 bases are TGTGCCAGCTCACCAAACAGGGGTAGCAATCAGCCCCAGCATTTT.

The V gene is TRBV19, the J gene TRBJ2-1; TRBD2 agrees at 9 bases. Germline-derived CDR1 and CDR2 are LNHDA and SQIVND (reference sequence). The V segment lost 0 bases and the J segment 8 bases; nucleotides outside the gene matches: 8. The CDR3 length is 16 residues. DNA of the CDR3: TGTGCCAGTAGTATAGACCGGCGGGGGGGAAGGGATGAGCAGTTCTTC. Translation gives CASSIDRRGGRDEQFF.